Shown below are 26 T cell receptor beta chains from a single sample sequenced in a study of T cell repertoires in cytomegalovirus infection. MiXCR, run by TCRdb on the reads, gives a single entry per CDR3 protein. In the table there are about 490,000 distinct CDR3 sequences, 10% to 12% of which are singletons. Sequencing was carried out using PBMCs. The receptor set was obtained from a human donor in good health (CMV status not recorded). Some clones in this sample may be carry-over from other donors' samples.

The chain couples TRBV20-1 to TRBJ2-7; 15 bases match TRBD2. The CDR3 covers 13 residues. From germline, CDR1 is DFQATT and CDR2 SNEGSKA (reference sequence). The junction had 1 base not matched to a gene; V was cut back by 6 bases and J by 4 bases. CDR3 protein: CSAGTSGGYEQYF. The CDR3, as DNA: TGCAGTGCCGGGACTAGCGGGGGGTACGAGCAGTACTTC.

The CDR3 protein is CASSPLSTGEETQYF. The CDR3 DNA is TGTGCCAGCAGCCCACTGTCGACAGGAGAAGAGACCCAGTACTTC. The chain employs TRBV5-6 and TRBJ2-5, with TRBD1 as a possible D gene (6 bases). CDR1 is SGHDT, CDR2 YYEEEE, per germline. Trimming removed 4 bases at V and 3 bases at J, with 16 bases between. The CDR3 has 15 residues.

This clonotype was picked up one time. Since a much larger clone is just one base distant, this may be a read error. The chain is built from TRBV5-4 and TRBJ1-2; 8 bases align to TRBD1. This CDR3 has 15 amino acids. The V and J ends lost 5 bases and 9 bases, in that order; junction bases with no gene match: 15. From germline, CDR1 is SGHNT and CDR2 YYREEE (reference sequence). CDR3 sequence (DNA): TGTGCCAGCAGGCTTTACCAGGGGGCGACTCGCTGCTACACCTTC. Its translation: CASRLYQGATRCYTF.

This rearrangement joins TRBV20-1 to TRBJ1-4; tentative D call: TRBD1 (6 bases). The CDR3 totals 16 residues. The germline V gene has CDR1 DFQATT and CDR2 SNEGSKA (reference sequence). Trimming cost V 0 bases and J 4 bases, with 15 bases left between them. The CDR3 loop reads CSARDPQRGSNEKLFF. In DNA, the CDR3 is TGCAGTGCTAGAGACCCCCAAAGGGGGAGTAATGAAAAACTGTTTTTT.

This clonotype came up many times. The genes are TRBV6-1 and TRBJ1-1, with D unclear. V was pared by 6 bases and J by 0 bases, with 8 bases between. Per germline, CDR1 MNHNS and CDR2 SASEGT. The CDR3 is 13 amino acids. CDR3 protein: CASRTEMNTEAFF. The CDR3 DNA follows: TGTGCCAGCAGAACAGAGATGAACACTGAAGCTTTCTTT.

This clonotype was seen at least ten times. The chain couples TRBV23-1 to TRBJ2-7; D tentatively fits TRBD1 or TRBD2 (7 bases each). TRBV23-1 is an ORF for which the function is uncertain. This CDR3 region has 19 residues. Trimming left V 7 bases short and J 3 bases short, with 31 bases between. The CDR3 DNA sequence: TGCGCCAGCACCCCCCCCCGTCAGGGGGGGCCTATCGTAAACTACGAGCAGTACTTC. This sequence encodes CASTPPRQGGPIVNYEQYF.

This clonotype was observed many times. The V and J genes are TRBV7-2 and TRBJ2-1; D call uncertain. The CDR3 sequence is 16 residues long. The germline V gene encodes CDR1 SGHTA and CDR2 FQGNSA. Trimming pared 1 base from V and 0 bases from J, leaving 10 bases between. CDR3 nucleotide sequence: TGTGCCAGCAGCTTAGAGGCGGAGAGCTCCTACAATGAGCAGTTCTTC. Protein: CASSLEAESSYNEQFF.

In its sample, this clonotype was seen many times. CDR3 bases: TGTGCCAGCAGTTTCGGCAGGGGGGAATCCTACGAGCAGTACTTC. It is translated as CASSFGRGESYEQYF. The V and J genes are TRBV28 and TRBJ2-7; maybe TRBD1 (7 bases). CDR3 length: 15 amino acids. Germline CDR1 MDHEN, CDR2 SYDVKM. V gave up 3 bases and J gave up 1 base, with 13 bases separating them.

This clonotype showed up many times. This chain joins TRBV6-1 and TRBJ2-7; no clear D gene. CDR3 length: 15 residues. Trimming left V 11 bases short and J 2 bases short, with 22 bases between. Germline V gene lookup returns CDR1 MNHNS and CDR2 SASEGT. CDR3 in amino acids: CAGASDGVSTYEQYF. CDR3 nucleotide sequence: TGTGCCGGAGCAAGCGATGGGGTATCAACCTACGAGCAGTACTTC.

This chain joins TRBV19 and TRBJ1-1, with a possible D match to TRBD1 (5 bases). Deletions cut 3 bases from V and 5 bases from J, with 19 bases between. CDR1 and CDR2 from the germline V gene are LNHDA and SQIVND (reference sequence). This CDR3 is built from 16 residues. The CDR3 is CASSMGGTFRGTEAFF. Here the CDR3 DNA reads TGTGCCAGTAGTATGGGAGGGACTTTCAGAGGGACTGAAGCTTTCTTT. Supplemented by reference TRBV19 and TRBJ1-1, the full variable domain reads DGGITQSPKYLFRKEGQNVTLSCEQNLNHDAMYWYRQDPGQGLRLIYYSQIVNDFQKGDIAEGYSVSREKKESFPLTVTSAQKNPTAFYLCASSMGGTFRGTEAFFGQGTRLTVV.

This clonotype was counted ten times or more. This chain's CDR3 is CASSLNRRGGEQYF. CDR3 nucleotide sequence: TGTGCCAGCAGCTTAAATCGGCGGGGGGGCGAGCAGTACTTC. The chain recombines TRBV11-1 with TRBJ2-7; TRBD2 agrees at 9 bases. The CDR3 length is 14 residues. The V gene end was trimmed by 2 bases and the J gene end by 6 bases; junction bases not matched to a gene: 5. Germline CDR1 and CDR2: SGHAT and FQDESV (reference sequence).

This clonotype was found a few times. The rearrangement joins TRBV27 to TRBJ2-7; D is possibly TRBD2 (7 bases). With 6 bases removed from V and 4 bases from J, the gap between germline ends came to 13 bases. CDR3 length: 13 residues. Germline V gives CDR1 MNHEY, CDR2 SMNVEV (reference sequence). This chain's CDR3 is CASRQGGGYEQYF. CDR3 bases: TGTGCCAGCAGACAAGGGGGGGGGTACGAGCAGTACTTC.

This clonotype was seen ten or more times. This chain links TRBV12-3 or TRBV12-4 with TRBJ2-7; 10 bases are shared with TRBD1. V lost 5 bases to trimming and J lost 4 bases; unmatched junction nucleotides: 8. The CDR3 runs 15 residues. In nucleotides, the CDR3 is TGTGCCAGCAGTCCAGGGACAGGGGCAATGTACGAGCAGTACTTC. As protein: CASSPGTGAMYEQYF.

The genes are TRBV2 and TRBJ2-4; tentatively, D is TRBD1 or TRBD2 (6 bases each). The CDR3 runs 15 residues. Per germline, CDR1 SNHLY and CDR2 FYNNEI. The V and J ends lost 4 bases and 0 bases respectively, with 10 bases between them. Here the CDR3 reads CASSARGPAKNIQYF. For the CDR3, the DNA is TGTGCCAGCAGTGCTCGGGGGCCAGCCAAAAACATTCAGTACTTC.

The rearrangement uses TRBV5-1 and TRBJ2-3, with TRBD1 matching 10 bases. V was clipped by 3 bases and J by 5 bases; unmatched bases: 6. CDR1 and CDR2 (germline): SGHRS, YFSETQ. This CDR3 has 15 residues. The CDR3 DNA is TGCGCCAGCAGCTGGGGGGACAGGGGAGAAGATACGCAGTATTTT. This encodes CASSWGDRGEDTQYF.

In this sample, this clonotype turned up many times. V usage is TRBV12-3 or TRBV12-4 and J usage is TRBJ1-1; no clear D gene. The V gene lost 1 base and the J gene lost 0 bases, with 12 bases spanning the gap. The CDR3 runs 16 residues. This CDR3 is CASSLGQATLNTEAFF. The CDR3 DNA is TGTGCCAGCAGTTTAGGGCAGGCTACCCTGAACACTGAAGCTTTCTTT.

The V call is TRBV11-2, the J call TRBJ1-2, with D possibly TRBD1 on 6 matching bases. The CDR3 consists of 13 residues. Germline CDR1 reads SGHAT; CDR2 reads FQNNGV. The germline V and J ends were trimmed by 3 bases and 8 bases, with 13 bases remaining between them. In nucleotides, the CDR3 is TGTGCCAGCAGCTTGATAGGGGGAGGCGGCTACACCTTC. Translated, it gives CASSLIGGGGYTF.

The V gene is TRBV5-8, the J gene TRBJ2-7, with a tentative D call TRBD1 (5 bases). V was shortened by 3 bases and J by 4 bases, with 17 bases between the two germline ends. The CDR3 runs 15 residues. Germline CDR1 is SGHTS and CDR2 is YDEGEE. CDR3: CASSSSRQGIYEQYF. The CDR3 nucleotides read TGTGCCAGCAGCTCCTCTCGGCAGGGAATTTACGAGCAGTACTTC.

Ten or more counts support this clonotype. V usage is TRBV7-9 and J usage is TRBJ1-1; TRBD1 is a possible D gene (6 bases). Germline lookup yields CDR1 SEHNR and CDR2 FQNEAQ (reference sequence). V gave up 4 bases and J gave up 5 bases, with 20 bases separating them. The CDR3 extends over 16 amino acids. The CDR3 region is CASSSETGRGSTEAFF. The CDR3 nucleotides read TGTGCCAGCAGCTCTGAGACAGGTAGGGGTTCGACTGAAGCTTTCTTT.

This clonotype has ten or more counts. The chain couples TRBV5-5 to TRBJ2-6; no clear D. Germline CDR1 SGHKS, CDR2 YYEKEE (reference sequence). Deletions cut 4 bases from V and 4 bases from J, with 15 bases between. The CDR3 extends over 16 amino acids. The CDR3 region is CASSARTVNGANVLTF. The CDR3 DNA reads TGTGCCAGCAGCGCACGGACGGTTAACGGGGCCAACGTCCTGACTTTC. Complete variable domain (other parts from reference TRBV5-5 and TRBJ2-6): DAGVTQSPTHLIKTRGQQVTLRCSPISGHKSVSWYQQVLGQGPQFIFQYYEKEERGRGNFPDRFSARQFPNYSSELNVNALLLGDSALYLCASSARTVNGANVLTFGAGSRLTVL.

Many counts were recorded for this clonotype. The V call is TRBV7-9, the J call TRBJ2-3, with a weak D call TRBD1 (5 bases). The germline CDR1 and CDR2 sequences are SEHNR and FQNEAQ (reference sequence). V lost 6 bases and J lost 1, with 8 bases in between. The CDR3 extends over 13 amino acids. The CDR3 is CASRDSGTDTQYF. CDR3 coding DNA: TGTGCCAGCAGAGACAGCGGCACAGATACGCAGTATTTT.

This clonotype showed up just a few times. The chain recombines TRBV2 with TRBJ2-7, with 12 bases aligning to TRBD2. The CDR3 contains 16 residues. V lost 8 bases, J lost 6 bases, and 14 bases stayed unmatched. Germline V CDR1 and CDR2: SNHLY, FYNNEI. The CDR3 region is CASYTGLAGQSTEQYF. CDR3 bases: TGTGCCAGCTATACCGGACTAGCGGGGCAATCAACCGAGCAGTACTTC.

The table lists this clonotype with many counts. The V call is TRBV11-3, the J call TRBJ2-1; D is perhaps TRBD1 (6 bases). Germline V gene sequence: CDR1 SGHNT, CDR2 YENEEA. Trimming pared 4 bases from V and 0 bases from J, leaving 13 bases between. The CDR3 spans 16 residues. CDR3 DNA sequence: TGTGCCAGCAGCTCAGTTACAGGGAGCTCCTACAATGAGCAGTTCTTC. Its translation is CASSSVTGSSYNEQFF.

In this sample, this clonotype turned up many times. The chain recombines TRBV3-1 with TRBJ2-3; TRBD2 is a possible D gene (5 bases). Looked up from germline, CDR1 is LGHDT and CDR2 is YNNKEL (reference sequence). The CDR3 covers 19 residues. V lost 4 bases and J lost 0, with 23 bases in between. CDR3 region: CASSPSDSSPTLSTDTQYF. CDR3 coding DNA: TGTGCCAGCAGCCCCTCGGACTCAAGCCCTACCCTTAGCACAGATACGCAGTATTTT.

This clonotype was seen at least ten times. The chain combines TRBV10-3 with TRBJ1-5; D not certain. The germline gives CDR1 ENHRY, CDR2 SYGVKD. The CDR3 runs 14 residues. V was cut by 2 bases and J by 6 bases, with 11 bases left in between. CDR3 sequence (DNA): TGTGCCATCAGTGAGGGACCCACCCGTCAGCCCCAGCATTTT. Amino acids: CAISEGPTRQPQHF.

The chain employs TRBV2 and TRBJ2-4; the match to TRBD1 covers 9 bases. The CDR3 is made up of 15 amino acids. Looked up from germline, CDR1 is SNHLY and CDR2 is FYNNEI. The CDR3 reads CAWTGASIAKNIQYF. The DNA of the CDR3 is TGTGCGTGGACAGGGGCCTCAATAGCCAAAAACATTCAGTACTTC.